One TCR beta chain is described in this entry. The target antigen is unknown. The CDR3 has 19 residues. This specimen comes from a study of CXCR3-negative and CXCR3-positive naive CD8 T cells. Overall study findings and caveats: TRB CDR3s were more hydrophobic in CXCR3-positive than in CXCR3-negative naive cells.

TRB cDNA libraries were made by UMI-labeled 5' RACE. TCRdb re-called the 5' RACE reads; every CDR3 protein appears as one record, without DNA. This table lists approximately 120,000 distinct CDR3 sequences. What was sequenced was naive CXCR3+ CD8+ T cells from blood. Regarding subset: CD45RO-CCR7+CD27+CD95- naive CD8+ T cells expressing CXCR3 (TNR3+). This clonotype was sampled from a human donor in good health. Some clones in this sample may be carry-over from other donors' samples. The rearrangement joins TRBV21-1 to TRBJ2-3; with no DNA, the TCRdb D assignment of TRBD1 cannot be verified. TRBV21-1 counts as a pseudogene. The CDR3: CASSKSRGTDTTFTDTQYF.